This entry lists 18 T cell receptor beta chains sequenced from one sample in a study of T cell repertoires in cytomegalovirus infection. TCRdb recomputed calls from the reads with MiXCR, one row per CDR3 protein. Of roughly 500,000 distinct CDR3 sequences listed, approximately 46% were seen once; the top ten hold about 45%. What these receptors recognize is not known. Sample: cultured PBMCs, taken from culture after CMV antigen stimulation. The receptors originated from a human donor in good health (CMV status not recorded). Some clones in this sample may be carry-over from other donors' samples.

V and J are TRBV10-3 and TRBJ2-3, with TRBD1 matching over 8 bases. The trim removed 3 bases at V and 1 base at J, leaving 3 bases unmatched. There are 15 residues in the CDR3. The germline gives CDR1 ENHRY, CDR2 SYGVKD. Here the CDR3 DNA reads TGTGCCATCAGTGACGGGACAGGACGCACAGATACGCAGTATTTT. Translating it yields CAISDGTGRTDTQYF.

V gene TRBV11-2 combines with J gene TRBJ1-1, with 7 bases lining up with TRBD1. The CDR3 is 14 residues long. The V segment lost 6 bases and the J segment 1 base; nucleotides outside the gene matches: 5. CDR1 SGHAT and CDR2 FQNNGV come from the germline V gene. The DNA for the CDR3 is TGTGCCAGCAGTATAAGGGGGCCGAACACTGAAGCTTTCTTT. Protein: CASSIRGPNTEAFF. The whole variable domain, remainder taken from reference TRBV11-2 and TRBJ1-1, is EAGVAQSPRYKIIEKRQSVAFWCNPISGHATLYWYQQILGQGPKLLIQFQNNGVVDDSQLPKDRFSAERLKGVDSTLKIQPAKLEDSAVYLCASSIRGPNTEAFFGQGTRLTVV.

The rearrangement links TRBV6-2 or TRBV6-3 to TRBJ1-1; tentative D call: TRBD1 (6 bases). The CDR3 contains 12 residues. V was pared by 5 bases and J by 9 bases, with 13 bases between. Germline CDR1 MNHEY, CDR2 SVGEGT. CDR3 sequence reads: CASSRLDSQAFF. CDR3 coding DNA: TGTGCCAGCAGTCGGTTGGACAGCCAAGCTTTCTTT.

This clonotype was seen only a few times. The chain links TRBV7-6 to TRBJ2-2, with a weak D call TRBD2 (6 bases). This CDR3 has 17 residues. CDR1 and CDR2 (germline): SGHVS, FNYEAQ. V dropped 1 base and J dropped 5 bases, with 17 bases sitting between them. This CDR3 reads CASSLEDGGAGTGELFF. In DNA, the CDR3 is TGTGCCAGCAGCTTAGAGGATGGAGGGGCAGGAACCGGGGAGCTGTTTTTT.

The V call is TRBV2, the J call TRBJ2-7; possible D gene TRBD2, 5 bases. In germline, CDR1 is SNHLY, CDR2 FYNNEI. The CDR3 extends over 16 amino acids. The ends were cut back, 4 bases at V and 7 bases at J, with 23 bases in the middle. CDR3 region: CASSGRVEGQSREQYF. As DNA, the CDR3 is TGTGCCAGCAGTGGGCGGGTTGAAGGTCAGTCTAGGGAGCAGTACTTC.

The CDR3, as DNA: TGTGCCAGCAGCCGGGGGGGCGGTGAGCAGTTCTTC. It codes for CASSRGGGEQFF. This rearrangement joins TRBV6-8 to TRBJ2-1; 8 nucleotides align to TRBD2. Germline V CDR1 and CDR2: MNHGY, SAAAGT. Trimming removed 6 bases from V and 9 bases from J; junction bases left unmatched: 4. The CDR3 extends over 12 amino acids.

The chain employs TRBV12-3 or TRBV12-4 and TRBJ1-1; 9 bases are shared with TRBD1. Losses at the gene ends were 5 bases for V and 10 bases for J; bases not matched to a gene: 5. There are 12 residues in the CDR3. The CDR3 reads CASSPVDRGAFF. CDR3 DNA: TGTGCCAGCAGTCCGGTGGACAGGGGAGCTTTCTTT.

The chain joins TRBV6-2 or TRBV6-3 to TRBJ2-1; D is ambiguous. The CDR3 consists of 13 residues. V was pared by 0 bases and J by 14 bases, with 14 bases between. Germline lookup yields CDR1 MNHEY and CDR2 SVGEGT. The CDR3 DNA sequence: TGTGCCAGCAGTTACTCGCCCCGGACCCAGGAGTTCTTC. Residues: CASSYSPRTQEFF.

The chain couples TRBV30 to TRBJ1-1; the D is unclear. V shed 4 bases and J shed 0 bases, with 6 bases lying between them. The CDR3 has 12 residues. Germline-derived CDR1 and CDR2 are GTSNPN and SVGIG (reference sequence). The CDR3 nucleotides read TGTGCCTGGACTAAGATGAACACTGAAGCTTTCTTT. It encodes CAWTKMNTEAFF. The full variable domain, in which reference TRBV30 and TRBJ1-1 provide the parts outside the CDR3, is SQTIHQWPATLVQPVGSPLSLECTVEGTSNPNLYWYRQAAGRGLQLLFYSVGIGQISSEVPQNLSASRPQDRQFILSSKKLLLSDSGFYLCAWTKMNTEAFFGQGTRLTVV.

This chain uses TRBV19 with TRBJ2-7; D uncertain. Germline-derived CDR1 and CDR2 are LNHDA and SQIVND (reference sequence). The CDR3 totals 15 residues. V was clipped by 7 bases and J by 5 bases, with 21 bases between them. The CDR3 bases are TGTGCCAGTAACGAAGCCTCCGGGCAGCTCCACGAGCAGTACTTC. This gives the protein CASNEASGQLHEQYF.

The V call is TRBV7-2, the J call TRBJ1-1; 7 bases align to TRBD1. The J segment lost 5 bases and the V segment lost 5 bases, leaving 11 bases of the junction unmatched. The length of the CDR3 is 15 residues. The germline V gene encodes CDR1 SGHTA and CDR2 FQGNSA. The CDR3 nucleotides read TGTGCCAGCAGCCCAGGGGGGGGGCGCAGAACTGAAGCTTTCTTT. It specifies CASSPGGGRRTEAFF.

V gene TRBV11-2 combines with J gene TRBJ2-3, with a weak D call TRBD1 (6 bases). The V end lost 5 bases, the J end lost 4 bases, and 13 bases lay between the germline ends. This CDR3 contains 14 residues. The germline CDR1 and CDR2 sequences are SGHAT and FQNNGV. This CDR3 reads CASSRGSGADTQYF. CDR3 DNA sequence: TGTGCCAGCAGCAGGGGGTCAGGGGCAGATACGCAGTATTTT.

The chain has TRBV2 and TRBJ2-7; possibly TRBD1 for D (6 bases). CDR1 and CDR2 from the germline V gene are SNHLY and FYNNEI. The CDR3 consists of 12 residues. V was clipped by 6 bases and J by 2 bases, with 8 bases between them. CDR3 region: CASSGQTYEQYF. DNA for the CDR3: TGTGCCAGCAGCGGACAGACCTACGAGCAGTACTTC.

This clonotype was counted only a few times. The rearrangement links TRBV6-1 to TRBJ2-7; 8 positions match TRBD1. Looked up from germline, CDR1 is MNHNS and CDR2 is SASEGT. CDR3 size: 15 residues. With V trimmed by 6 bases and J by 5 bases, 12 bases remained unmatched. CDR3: CASSEDRDDPNEQYF. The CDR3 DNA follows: TGTGCCAGCAGCGAGGACAGGGATGATCCCAACGAGCAGTACTTC.

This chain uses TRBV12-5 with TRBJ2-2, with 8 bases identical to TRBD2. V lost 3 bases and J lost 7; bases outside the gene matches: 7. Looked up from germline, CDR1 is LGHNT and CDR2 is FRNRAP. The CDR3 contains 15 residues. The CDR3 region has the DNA TGTGCTAGTGGTTTTTGGACTAGCTATGGCGGGGAGCTGTTTTTT. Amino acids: CASGFWTSYGGELFF. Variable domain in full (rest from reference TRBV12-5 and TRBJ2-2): DARVTQTPRHKVTEMGQEVTMRCQPILGHNTVFWYRQTMMQGLELLAYFRNRAPLDDSGMPKDRFSAEMPDATLATLKIQPSEPRDSAVYFCASGFWTSYGGELFFGEGSRLTVL.

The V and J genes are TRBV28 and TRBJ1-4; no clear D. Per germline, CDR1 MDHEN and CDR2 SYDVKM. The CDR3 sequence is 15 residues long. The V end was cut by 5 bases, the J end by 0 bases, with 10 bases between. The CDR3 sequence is CASSRVGSTNEKLFF. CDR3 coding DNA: TGTGCCAGCAGTCGGGTAGGGTCAACTAATGAAAAACTGTTTTTT.

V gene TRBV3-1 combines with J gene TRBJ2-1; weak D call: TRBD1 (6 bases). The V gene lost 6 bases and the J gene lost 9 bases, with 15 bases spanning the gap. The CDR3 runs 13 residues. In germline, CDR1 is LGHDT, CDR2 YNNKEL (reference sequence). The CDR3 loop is CASRHTGKGEQFF. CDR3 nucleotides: TGTGCCAGCAGGCACACAGGGAAAGGTGAGCAGTTCTTC.

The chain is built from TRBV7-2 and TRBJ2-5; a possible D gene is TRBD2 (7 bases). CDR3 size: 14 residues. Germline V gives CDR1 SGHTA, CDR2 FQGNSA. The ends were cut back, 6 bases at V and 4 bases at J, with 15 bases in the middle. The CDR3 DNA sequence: TGTGCCAGCAGACCTAAGGGGGGGCTAGAGACCCAGTACTTC. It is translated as CASRPKGGLETQYF.